This T cell receptor (beta chain) was identified in a study of T cell repertoires in cytomegalovirus infection. Ten or more counts support this clonotype. Its cognate antigen is unknown. In TCRdb, the reads were re-called with MiXCR into one record per CDR3 protein. The sample yields about 830,000 distinct CDR3 sequences, around a third seen once. The ends were cut back, 5 bases at V and 4 bases at J, with 19 bases in the middle. The V gene's germline CDR1 is SGHVS and CDR2 FNYEAQ. The CDR3 is made up of 16 amino acids. This chain links TRBV7-6 with TRBJ2-3; D is unresolved. The sample was cultured CD8+ T cells from PBMCs, taken from culture after CMV antigen stimulation. The sequence derives from a human donor in good health (CMV status not recorded). Some clones in this sample may be carry-over from other donors' samples. The CDR3 DNA follows: TGTGCCAGCAGCCCCCCGCCGGGTCTCCCCGCAGATACGCAGTATTTT. Residues: CASSPPPGLPADTQYF.